This T cell receptor (beta chain) was sequenced for a study of T cell repertoires in cytomegalovirus infection. Broader study findings: Dominant in the ex vivo response were TCR beta clonotypes restricted by HLA-C and specific for CMV. Pooled public TCR beta family frequency picked out CMV carriers with the relevant HLA.

Trimming took off 5 bases at V and 0 bases at J, with 19 bases between the two ends. The CDR3 extends over 17 amino acids. Germline V gene sequence: CDR1 SGHTA, CDR2 FQGNSA. This clonotype was picked up many times. What it recognizes is unknown. TCRdb re-called the reads with MiXCR, one entry per CDR3 protein. The sample has fewer than 700,000 distinct CDR3 sequences; 20% to 25% are singletons. Sequencing was carried out using CD8+ T cells from PBMCs. This clonotype originated in a human donor in good health (CMV status not recorded). Some clones in this sample may be carry-over from other donors' samples. V usage is TRBV7-2 and J usage is TRBJ2-5; maybe TRBD2 (8 bases). CDR3 in amino acids: CASSHWQGGLDQETQYF. The DNA for the CDR3 is TGTGCCAGCAGCCACTGGCAGGGGGGACTAGACCAAGAGACCCAGTACTTC.